This note documents a single TCR beta chain sequence. Its antigen target is currently unknown. Per-base quality was not reported, and no clone a single base away is much larger than it. This entry is derived from a study of blood T cell repertoires in COVID-19 (dated by TCRdb to about 2020). About the investigation overall: Samples from collaborators originated in the United States, Italy and Spain and spanned both the acute and convalescent phases of COVID-19. Nearly every sample came with metadata listing a de-identified subject ID, COVID-19 status, age in years and sex. A freely available public database, intended as a resource for researchers studying the immune response to SARS-CoV-2, is where the repertoires were released. Deeply sampled blood TCRbeta repertoires from subjects exposed to, actively infected with, or recovered from COVID-19 were included in the dataset. Samples were obtained from the ongoing ImmuneRACE study (first 160 participants) and from 1,254 subjects provided by 6 global collaborators. The material from the prospective study consisted of cDNA or gDNA derived from T cells, B-cell-depleted T cells, or PBMCs. Where available, HLA class I and class II types were obtained from metadata supplied by the sample provider rather than from assay-based typing.

Each collaborating institution followed its own protocols to collect whole blood in K2EDTA tubes. Collaborator samples were shipped for TCRbeta analysis as frozen whole blood, isolated PBMCs, or DNA extracted from either sample type. The immunoSEQ Assay, a bias-controlled multiplex PCR, was used to amplify TCRbeta CDR3 regions from genomic DNA. The study's own analysis went as follows. Nucleated cell counts per sample were estimated from amplification of reference gene primers within the assay. To quantify the absolute abundance of each unique TCRbeta CDR3 rearrangement, sequence reads were collapsed and filtered. For each sample, productive Simpson clonality was calculated by taking the square root of Simpson's diversity index across productive rearrangements. This immuneACCESS table, as held by TCRdb, lists in-frame sequences with V and J called but not all clones. Of the missing ones, under half trace to an unresolved V gene in checked studies; the others have no known cause. D and trimming come from the DNA, and the V and J calls and clone size come from that table. Counted in this sample were about 190,000 clones; 75% to 90% of them appeared once. The ten biggest clones cover about 6% of the sample.

Its CDR3 holds 15 amino acids, cysteine through phenylalanine. The sequence is cut down to CDR3 DNA, 45 bases in frame from base 1. CDR1 and CDR2 (SGHTA, FQGNSA) derive from the germline V gene. The V end gives up 6 bases and the J end 2 bases, leaving 9 bases in the junction not matched to a gene. The study at large found these results: The amount of clinical and demographic metadata varied by source and participant and was provided uncurated.

The sequence was obtained from a woman aged 40 to 49 with acute or convalescent COVID-19. Sequencing was carried out using peripheral blood. The chain is encoded by TRBV7-2 joined to TRBJ2-7; 8 of the junction bases match TRBD1. The CDR3 protein: CASRPPGTGTYEQYF. The nucleotides are TGTGCCAGCAGACCCCCCGGGACAGGTACCTACGAGCAGTACTTC. With all but the CDR3 taken from the reference TRBV7-2 and TRBJ2-7 genes, the full variable domain is: GAGVSQSPSNKVTEKGKDVELRCDPISGHTALYWYRQSLGQGLEFLIYFQGNSAPDKSGLPSDRFSAERTGGSVSTLTIQRTQQEDSAVYLCASRPPGTGTYEQYFGPGTRLTVT.